The sample holds a few counts of the clone carrying this TCR beta chain. Its antigen is unknown. Ophthalmopathy in the patients scored at least 3 on Clinical Activity Score and at least 4 on NOSPECS grade, lasting under 3 months. Amplification targeted TCR beta CDR3 regions from RNA transcripts. During a first-round RT-PCR of the TCR CDR3, the HTBI primer set was used. MiXCR, applied by TCRdb to the multiplex PCR reads, yields one record per CDR3 protein. The table has approximately 350,000 distinct CDR3 sequences, about 15% seen once. The data were taken from a study of T cells in Graves' hyperthyroidism and ophthalmopathy. Study-wide findings and caveats: It was a median around 6 months before onset that the model predicted ophthalmopathy.

The V gene end was trimmed by 6 bases and the J gene end by 4 bases; junction bases not matched to a gene: 4. CDR3 length: 13 residues. Germline V CDR1 and CDR2: SQVTM, ANQGSEA. This chain uses TRBV29-1 with TRBJ1-1; 11 positions agree with TRBD1. This sequence was found in a woman aged 55-69 years with Graves' ophthalmopathy. Sequencing used blood. CDR3 sequence reads: CSVGQGASTEAFF. CDR3 sequence (DNA): TGCAGCGTAGGACAGGGGGCGAGCACTGAAGCTTTCTTT. Based on the CDR3 plus reference TRBV29-1 and TRBJ1-1, the full variable domain is SAVISQKPSRDICQRGTSLTIQCQVDSQVTMMFWYRQQPGQSLTLIATANQGSEATYESGFVIDKFPISRPNLTFSTLTVSNMSPEDSSIYLCSVGQGASTEAFFGQGTRLTVV.